These T cell receptor beta chains were read from a single sample in a study of blood T cell repertoires in COVID-19. Libraries were prepared by immunoSEQ multiplex PCR; TCRdb keeps only in-frame clonotypes and omits some of them. The table lists 140,000 or so clones, approximately 87% of them singletons. Sequencing used peripheral blood. Source of these receptors: a woman aged 45-59 years with active or convalescent COVID-19. Each CDR3 is given with its conserved first and last residue. Each record gives: V gene, J gene, clone size, CDR3 length, D gene, CDR3 protein, CDR3 DNA. The D gene is left open where the match is weak. Size values are once, few and many counts, or a class for expanded clones, and some rows have none.

V: TRBV19; J: TRBJ1-6; size: NA; length: 14; D: NA; CDR3: CASMEAGSNSPLHF; DNA: TGTGCCAGTATGGAGGCGGGGAGTAATTCACCCCTCCACTTT
V: TRBV5-4; J: TRBJ2-2; size: NA; length: 14; D: TRBD2; CDR3: CASSLLAGTGELFF; DNA: TGTGCCAGCAGCTTACTAGCGGGTACCGGGGAGCTGTTTTTT
V: TRBV7-9; J: TRBJ2-7; size: NA; length: 15; D: TRBD1; CDR3: CASSTPGQGFHEQYF; DNA: TGTGCCAGCAGCACTCCGGGACAGGGGTTCCACGAGCAGTACTTC
V: TRBV7-2; J: TRBJ1-6; size: NA; length: 17; D: NA; CDR3: CASSLWVAGVGNSPLHF; DNA: TGTGCCAGCAGCTTATGGGTGGCAGGGGTTGGTAATTCACCCCTCCACTTT
V: TRBV3-1/TRBV3-2; J: TRBJ2-2; size: NA; length: 12; D: NA; CDR3: CASSLLSGELFF; DNA: TGTGCCAGCAGCCTACTCTCCGGGGAGCTGTTTTTT
V: TRBV18; J: TRBJ2-3; size: NA; length: 15; D: NA; CDR3: CASSPQGMGTDTQYF; DNA: TGTGCCAGCTCACCCCAGGGGATGGGAACAGATACGCAGTATTTT
V: TRBV6-2/TRBV6-3; J: TRBJ1-1; size: NA; length: 16; D: NA; CDR3: CASSYEQGSLNTEAFF; DNA: TGTGCCAGCAGTTACGAACAGGGCTCCTTGAACACTGAAGCTTTCTTT
V: TRBV18; J: TRBJ2-1; size: once; length: 14; D: TRBD2; CDR3: CASSPREGRDEQFF; DNA: TGTGCCAGCTCTCCAAGGGAGGGTAGAGATGAGCAGTTCTTC
V: TRBV5-5; J: TRBJ2-3; size: NA; length: 14; D: NA; CDR3: CASSLQGKLDTQYF; DNA: TGTGCCAGCAGCTTGCAGGGAAAGCTAGATACGCAGTATTTT
V: TRBV6-5; J: TRBJ1-4; size: NA; length: 13; D: NA; CDR3: CASSWGANEKLFF; DNA: TGTGCCAGCAGCTGGGGGGCTAATGAAAAACTGTTTTTT
V: TRBV19; J: TRBJ2-4; size: NA; length: 15; D: TRBD2; CDR3: CASRGGRARRNIQYF; DNA: TGTGCCAGTAGGGGCGGGAGGGCCAGGAGAAACATTCAGTACTTC
V: TRBV28; J: TRBJ1-2; size: NA; length: 15; D: TRBD1; CDR3: CASSSLPGQPYGYTF; DNA: TGTGCCAGCAGTTCCCTCCCGGGACAGCCCTATGGCTACACCTTC
V: TRBV6-1; J: TRBJ2-7; size: NA; length: 15; D: TRBD1; CDR3: CASSERAQGAGEQYF; DNA: TGTGCCAGCAGTGAGAGGGCACAGGGGGCGGGCGAGCAGTACTTC
V: TRBV3-1/TRBV3-2; J: TRBJ2-1; size: NA; length: 16; D: TRBD2; CDR3: CASSPSGTSGRNEQFF; DNA: TGTGCCAGCAGCCCTTCCGGGACTAGCGGGAGGAATGAGCAGTTCTTC
V: TRBV24-1; J: TRBJ1-2; size: NA; length: 14; D: NA; CDR3: CATRRGDPLYGYTF; DNA: TGTGCCACCAGAAGGGGTGATCCCCTCTATGGCTACACCTTC
V: TRBV15; J: TRBJ2-7; size: NA; length: 15; D: NA; CDR3: CATSGLWRPPYEQYF; DNA: TGTGCCACCAGCGGTTTATGGAGGCCGCCCTACGAGCAGTACTTC
V: TRBV2; J: TRBJ2-2; size: NA; length: 15; D: NA; CDR3: CASSEASANTGELFF; DNA: TGTGCCAGCAGTGAAGCGTCGGCGAACACCGGGGAGCTGTTTTTT
V: TRBV27; J: TRBJ2-7; size: NA; length: 14; D: TRBD1; CDR3: CASSLGGYPYEQYF; DNA: TGTGCCAGCAGCTTAGGGGGCTATCCCTACGAGCAGTACTTC